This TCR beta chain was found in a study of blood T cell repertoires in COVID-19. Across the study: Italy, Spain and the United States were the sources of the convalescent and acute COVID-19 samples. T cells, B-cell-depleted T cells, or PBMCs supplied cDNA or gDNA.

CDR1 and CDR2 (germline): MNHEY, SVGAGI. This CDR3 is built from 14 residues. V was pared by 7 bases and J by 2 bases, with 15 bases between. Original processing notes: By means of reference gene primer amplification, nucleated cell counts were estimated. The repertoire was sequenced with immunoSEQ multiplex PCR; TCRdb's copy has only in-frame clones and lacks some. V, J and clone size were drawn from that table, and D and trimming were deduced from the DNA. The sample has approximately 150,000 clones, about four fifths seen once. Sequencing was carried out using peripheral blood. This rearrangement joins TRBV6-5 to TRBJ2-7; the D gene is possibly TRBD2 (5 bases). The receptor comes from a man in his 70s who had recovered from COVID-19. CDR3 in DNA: TGTGCCAGCAAAAGGAAAAGCGGACCCTACGAGCAGTACTTC. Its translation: CASKRKSGPYEQYF.